This T cell receptor beta chain is from a study of OX40 agonist ivuxolimab in advanced cancers. Overall study findings and caveats: CD8+ T cells (on average) carried more expanded clones than CD4+ T cells. CD4+ and CD8+ blood T cells expanded clonally by week 6 at 0.1 to 3.0 mg/kg.

Sampling of blood occurred at baseline, cycle 4 day 1, and cycle 7 day 1. This clone was observed a few times. The antigen is not known. The table came from immunoSEQ multiplex PCR; TCRdb's copy has only in-frame clones and leaves some out. The sample shows about 39,000 clones, about 94% of them seen only once. V was clipped by 3 bases and J by 3 bases; unmatched bases: 6. Germline CDR1 and CDR2: MDHEN and SYDVKM. This CDR3 comprises 15 residues. The genes are TRBV28 and TRBJ2-5; TRBD2 matches 8 bases. This TCR was sampled from an adult with an advanced solid tumor such as melanoma, head and neck, liver or kidney cancer. The sample was CD4+ or CD8+ T cells sorted from blood, taken in a trial of the OX40 agonist ivuxolimab. As DNA, the CDR3 is TGTGCCAGCAGTTTCCCCCGCGGGAGGAAAGAGACCCAGTACTTC. Residues: CASSFPRGRKETQYF.